Sequencing of this T cell receptor beta chain was carried out in a study of OX40 agonist ivuxolimab in advanced cancers. Study context: The dose of intravenous ivuxolimab that patients received every 2 weeks ranged from 0.01 to 10 mg/kg. Partial response was recorded in three patients: one hepatocellular carcinoma and two cutaneous melanoma cases. Study outcomes and limitations: Among patients with partial responses at 0.1-3.0 mg/kg, clonal expansion was among the lowest.

The table came from immunoSEQ multiplex PCR; TCRdb's copy has only in-frame clones and leaves some out. The data show around 84,000 clones, about nine tenths seen once. CDR3 length equals 15 residues. Germline loops: CDR1 ENHRY, CDR2 SYGVKD. V trimming: 4 bases; J trimming: 6 bases; junction bases outside the gene matches: 10. A word on this clone: Antigen specificity is unknown.

This material consisted of CD4+ or CD8+ T cells sorted from blood, taken in a trial of the OX40 agonist ivuxolimab. The receptor was isolated from an adult with an advanced solid tumor such as melanoma, head and neck, liver or kidney cancer. The genes are TRBV10-3 and TRBJ1-2; 8 nucleotides align to TRBD1. This chain's CDR3 is CAISAKDRALDGYTF. The DNA of the CDR3 is TGTGCCATCAGTGCAAAGGACAGGGCCCTCGATGGCTACACCTTC.